The clone carrying this T cell receptor (beta chain) has only a few counts. Per the authors' pipeline: Estimated nucleated cell counts came from reference gene primer amplification. Assay used: immunoSEQ multiplex PCR; TCRdb lists only in-frame clones, some missing. V, J and clone size are taken as reported in that table, and D and trimming were inferred from the DNA itself. The profile shows about 120,000 clones, roughly 90% of them singletons. While infection was still active, Seattle patients were enrolled and then followed longitudinally. Germline values: CDR1 SGHTA, CDR2 FQGTGA. The CDR3 runs to 12 residues. The record originates from a study of blood T cell repertoires in COVID-19. Study details: COVID-19 samples from acute and convalescent phases originated in the United States, Italy and Spain.

This clonotype originated in a man aged 55 to 70 with COVID-19, enrolled during active disease. The sample taken for sequencing was peripheral blood. V gene TRBV7-3 combines with J gene TRBJ2-2, with D possibly TRBD2 on 5 matching bases. CDR3 protein: CASGFNTGELFF. CDR3 bases: TGTGCTTCGGGATTTAACACCGGGGAGCTGTTTTTT.